This TCR beta chain is from a study of blood T cell repertoires in COVID-19. As for the study in general: The United States, Italy and Spain supplied acute and convalescent COVID-19 samples.

This CDR3 has 14 amino acids. Germline V gene lookup returns CDR1 LGHDT and CDR2 YNNKEL (reference sequence). J was trimmed by 8 bases and V by 8 bases; bases with no gene match: 7. Methods used by the authors: It was from reference gene primer amplification that nucleated cell counts were estimated. Data came from immunoSEQ multiplex PCR; TCRdb stores just in-frame clones and leaves some out. D and trimming come from the DNA, and the V and J calls and clone size come from that table. The data contain about 340,000 clones, about 83% of them singletons. The sequence was collected from a young man with active or convalescent COVID-19. The chain uses TRBV3-1 (or the pseudogene TRBV3-2) and TRBJ2-1, with 12 bases matching TRBD2. The sequenced sample consisted of peripheral blood. The CDR3 loop is CASGLAGGPDEQFF. CDR3 in DNA: TGTGCCAGCGGGCTAGCGGGGGGGCCGGATGAGCAGTTCTTC.